The 9 T cell receptor beta chains listed next were all sequenced from one sample in a study of blood T cells in healthy people across ages. A J-beta primer mix and a sample-barcoded 5' primer were used in a second PCR of about 6 to 12 cycles. TCRdb independently ran MiXCR on the 5' RACE reads; one entry per CDR3 protein. Of over 1.5 million distinct CDR3 sequences in the sample, around 48% are singletons; the top ten hold around 2.1%. Sequenced material: blood. These receptors originate from a woman between 40 and 55 years old in good health.

This clonotype was counted between two and nine times. The chain couples TRBV5-1 to TRBJ2-5, with 9 bases aligning to TRBD1. The CDR3 is 19 amino acids. The J segment lost 6 bases and the V segment lost 1 base, leaving 19 bases of the junction unmatched. The germline CDR1 and CDR2 sequences are SGHRS and YFSETQ. This CDR3 reads CASSLSLQQGAKGLKTQYF. CDR3 DNA: TGCGCCAGCAGCTTGTCCCTTCAACAGGGGGCGAAAGGGTTAAAGACCCAGTACTTC.

The sample holds many counts of this clonotype. The chain is built from TRBV28 and TRBJ2-7, with 7 positions matching TRBD2. The trim removed 2 bases at V and 3 bases at J, leaving 1 base unmatched. Germline values: CDR1 MDHEN, CDR2 SYDVKM. CDR3 length: 13 amino acids. The CDR3 reads CASSLRGVYEQYF. As DNA, the CDR3 is TGTGCCAGCAGTTTACGGGGGGTCTACGAGCAGTACTTC.

V and J are TRBV27 and TRBJ1-5; the match to TRBD1 covers 10 bases. J gave up 3 bases and V 11 bases, and 7 bases lay outside the gene matches. The germline gives CDR1 MNHEY, CDR2 SMNVEV (reference sequence). The CDR3 contains 14 residues. CDR3 in DNA: TGTGCCTCCAGGGACAGGGGAGACAATCAGCCCCAGCATTTT. Translation: CASRDRGDNQPQHF.

This clonotype has more than one count but fewer than ten. The chain recombines TRBV21-1 with TRBJ2-1; TRBD2, the D gene given by the table, was not confirmed from the DNA. TRBV21-1 is marked as a pseudogene. This CDR3 has 14 amino acids. The DNA of the CDR3 is TGTGCCAGCATCCCTCGGCATCCCTCCAATGAGCAGTTCTTC. It yields the protein CASIPRHPSNEQFF.

The chain couples TRBV4-3 to TRBJ2-1; TRBD2 matches 7 bases. Germline-derived CDR1 and CDR2 are LGHNA and YSLEER. This CDR3 contains 16 residues. The V segment lost 0 bases and the J segment 2 bases; nucleotides outside the gene matches: 4. The CDR3, as DNA: TGCGCCAGCAGCCAAGATATGGGGGGGGCCTACAATGAGCAGTTCTTC. Protein sequence: CASSQDMGGAYNEQFF.

The chain combines TRBV5-4 with TRBJ2-5; the D gene is possibly TRBD1 (5 bases). The CDR3 extends over 15 amino acids. V dropped 0 bases and J dropped 3 bases, with 12 bases sitting between them. CDR1 is SGHNT and CDR2 is YYREEE in the germline V gene (reference sequence). CDR3 in amino acids: CASSLEQERKETQYF. In DNA, the CDR3 is TGTGCCAGCAGCTTGGAACAGGAGCGAAAAGAGACCCAGTACTTC.

The chain couples TRBV12-3 or TRBV12-4 to TRBJ2-1; TRBD1 agrees at 11 bases. Losses at the gene ends were 4 bases for V and 9 bases for J; bases not matched to a gene: 11. The length of the CDR3 is 16 residues. The DNA for the CDR3 is TGTGCCAGCAGTTACTCGAGGACAGGGGGCTATAGTGAGCAGTTCTTC. Amino acid sequence: CASSYSRTGGYSEQFF.

This clonotype has ten or more counts. The J gene is TRBJ2-1, the V gene TRBV7-2; 14 bases map to TRBD2. CDR1 is SGHTA, CDR2 FQGNSA, per germline. The CDR3 runs 16 residues. Trimming at V came to 8 bases and at J to 8 bases, leaving 11 bases not matched to a gene. The CDR3 DNA sequence: TGTGCCAGCCGGAGAGGGACTAGCGGGGGTCCCCATGAGCAGTTCTTC. Encoded protein: CASRRGTSGGPHEQFF.

The chain has TRBV4-3 and TRBJ1-4; D is perhaps TRBD1 (6 bases). V lost 0 bases and J 4 bases, leaving 12 bases between the germline ends. The germline gives CDR1 LGHNA, CDR2 YSLEER. The CDR3 loop spans 16 amino acids. CDR3 nucleotides: TGCGCCAGCAGCCAAGATTGGACGGACAGTAATGAAAAACTGTTTTTT. Translated: CASSQDWTDSNEKLFF.